These 29 T cell receptor beta chains were sequenced from one sample in a study of shared clonotypes between healthy human individuals. The repertoire was sequenced with immunoSEQ multiplex PCR; TCRdb's copy has only in-frame clones and lacks some. The table records some 2,000,000 clones, 95% of them present only once. The sequencing sample was made of naive CD4+ T cells sorted from blood. Subset here: CD45RA+ positively selected. The receptor set was obtained from a man between 18 and 35 years old in good health.

Comment on this clone: Within the sample, other DNA sequences also encode this same CDR3. For the CDR3, the DNA is TGTGCCAGCAGCTTGGCGGCACCTACTGGAAACACCATATATTTT. Amino acids: CASSLAAPTGNTIYF. This chain joins TRBV7-9 and TRBJ1-3; no clear D. Deletions cut 3 bases from V and 2 bases from J, with 11 bases between. This CDR3 has 15 amino acids. The V gene's germline CDR1 is SEHNR and CDR2 FQNEAQ (reference sequence).

This sequence joins TRBV2 and TRBJ2-7; 7 positions agree with TRBD1. J lost 5 bases, V lost 10 bases, and 5 bases had no gene match. Germline CDR1 is SNHLY and CDR2 is FYNNEI. This CDR3 comprises 11 residues. The CDR3 DNA reads TGTGCCACGACAGGGTTCAACGAGCAGTACTTC. Translated, it gives CATTGFNEQYF.

This clone was counted once. V is TRBV5-1 and J is TRBJ2-7; maybe TRBD1 (6 bases). CDR1 and CDR2 (germline): SGHRS, YFSETQ. This CDR3 has 14 residues. The ends were cut back, 2 bases at V and 6 bases at J, with 15 bases in the middle. The CDR3 spells CASSFYGGEVEQYF. In DNA form, the CDR3 reads TGCGCCAGCAGCTTCTATGGGGGCGAAGTCGAGCAGTACTTC.

J is TRBJ2-3 and V is TRBV2; D is uncertain. This CDR3 spans 13 amino acids. V was shortened by 7 bases and J by 0 bases, with 8 bases between the two germline ends. Germline V gene lookup returns CDR1 SNHLY and CDR2 FYNNEI. The CDR3 sequence: CASKGFSTDTQYF. CDR3 DNA sequence: TGTGCCAGCAAGGGATTTAGCACAGATACGCAGTATTTT.

This chain connects TRBV6-5 to TRBJ2-5; D is perhaps TRBD2 (6 bases). Trimming stripped 2 bases from V and 5 bases from J, with 18 bases between. Germline V gene sequence: CDR1 MNHEY, CDR2 SVGAGI. This CDR3 has 16 amino acids. The CDR3 is CASSYGLGEAGETQYF. The CDR3 DNA is TGTGCCAGCAGTTACGGGTTGGGGGAGGCCGGGGAGACCCAGTACTTC.

As concerns this clone: Other DNA sequences in the sample encode the same CDR3. The chain is built from TRBV5-1 and TRBJ1-1; weak D call: TRBD1 (6 bases). Between the trimmed V and J ends, which lost 4 bases and 0 bases, there was a span of 7 bases. Per germline, CDR1 SGHRS and CDR2 YFSETQ. The CDR3 runs 13 residues. The CDR3 nucleotides read TGCGCCAGCAGCCAGGGGATGAACACTGAAGCTTTCTTT. It specifies CASSQGMNTEAFF.

The V gene is TRBV30, the J gene TRBJ1-1; D call uncertain. The CDR3 runs to 14 residues. Trimming shortened V by 2 bases and J by 0 bases, and 10 bases separated the two germline ends. The germline gives CDR1 GTSNPN, CDR2 SVGIG (reference sequence). The CDR3 DNA is TGTGCCTGGAGTAGGCAGTTCATGAACACTGAAGCTTTCTTT. Amino acids: CAWSRQFMNTEAFF.

The V and J genes are TRBV6-4 and TRBJ1-2; 8 bases map to TRBD1. The CDR3 is 15 amino acids. From germline, CDR1 is MRHNA and CDR2 SNTAGT. V trimming: 3 bases; J trimming: 8 bases; junction bases outside the gene matches: 11. Written as DNA, the CDR3 is TGTGCCAGCAGTGAAGGGACAGGACACTTCAAAGGCTACACCTTC. Its translation is CASSEGTGHFKGYTF.

The chain recombines TRBV10-2 with TRBJ2-1; 10 nucleotides line up with TRBD2. J was trimmed by 6 bases and V by 6 bases; bases with no gene match: 20. This CDR3 region has 19 residues. Germline assignment: CDR1 WSHSY and CDR2 SAAADI. CDR3 bases: TGCGCCAGCAGGGAGCGGGGGGGTGCAGCGGGAGGGCCTTTCAATGAGCAGTTCTTC. Amino acids: CASRERGGAAGGPFNEQFF.

For this clone: Other DNA sequences in this specimen translate into the identical CDR3. V usage is TRBV28 and J usage is TRBJ2-2; D is undetermined. CDR1 MDHEN and CDR2 SYDVKM come from the germline V gene. The CDR3 runs 13 residues. Trimming took off 7 bases at V and 0 bases at J, with 6 bases between the two ends. In DNA, the CDR3 is TGTGCCAGCAAGCCACCGAACACCGGGGAGCTGTTTTTT. It encodes CASKPPNTGELFF.

This clone was counted once. At the DNA level, this CDR3 is encoded by other sequences in the same sample as well. V usage is TRBV5-1 and J usage is TRBJ2-2; the D gene is possibly TRBD2 (6 bases). This CDR3 spans 15 amino acids. V dropped 4 bases and J dropped 1 base, with 11 bases sitting between them. Germline CDR1 and CDR2: SGHRS and YFSETQ. In DNA, the CDR3 is TGCGCCAGCAGCCTGGAGGGGTTGAACACCGGGGAGCTGTTTTTT. This gives the protein CASSLEGLNTGELFF.

Here the CDR3 reads CASKSGGSGNEQFF. The CDR3, as DNA: TGCGCCAGCAAGAGCGGGGGGTCAGGCAATGAGCAGTTCTTC. The rearrangement links TRBV5-1 to TRBJ2-1, with 9 bases lining up with TRBD2. The CDR3 runs to 14 residues. With V trimmed by 6 bases and J by 6 bases, 7 bases remained unmatched. Germline assignment: CDR1 SGHRS and CDR2 YFSETQ.

The chain combines TRBV25-1 with TRBJ2-7; 8 nucleotides line up with TRBD1. This CDR3 comprises 15 residues. Trimming at V came to 2 bases and at J to 5 bases, leaving 8 bases not matched to a gene. Germline CDR1 reads MGHDK; CDR2 reads SYGVNS. The CDR3 region is CASSEGLWTGNEQYF. Here the CDR3 DNA reads TGTGCCAGCAGTGAAGGATTGTGGACAGGGAACGAGCAGTACTTC.

The CDR3 nucleotides read TGTGCCAGTAGTCCTTTCGGACAGGGGAGCTACGAGCAGTACTTC. This encodes CASSPFGQGSYEQYF. This chain joins TRBV19 and TRBJ2-7; 9 bases are shared with TRBD1. This CDR3 has 15 amino acids. Trimming took 5 bases from V and 3 from J; bases not matched to a gene: 8. CDR1 is LNHDA, CDR2 SQIVND, per germline (reference sequence). The whole variable domain, remainder taken from reference TRBV19 and TRBJ2-7, is DGGITQSPKYLFRKEGQNVTLSCEQNLNHDAMYWYRQDPGQGLRLIYYSQIVNDFQKGDIAEGYSVSREKKESFPLTVTSAQKNPTAFYLCASSPFGQGSYEQYFGPGTRLTVT.

The V call is TRBV4-2, the J call TRBJ2-3, with D hard to call. The CDR3 sequence is 14 residues long. Germline values: CDR1 LGHNA, CDR2 YNFKEQ. V lost 1 base to trimming and J lost 5 bases, with 10 bases between them. The CDR3 sequence is CASSQVERRDTQYF. In DNA, the CDR3 is TGTGCCAGCAGCCAAGTGGAGAGGAGAGATACGCAGTATTTT.

The rearrangement joins TRBV6-5 to TRBJ2-7; 9 positions match TRBD2. This CDR3 contains 13 residues. J lost 4 bases, V lost 6 bases, and 4 bases had no gene match. Germline CDR1 reads MNHEY; CDR2 reads SVGAGI. The CDR3 loop is CASRRSGSYEQYF. Written as DNA, the CDR3 is TGTGCCAGCAGACGTAGCGGGAGTTACGAGCAGTACTTC.

V gene TRBV7-9 combines with J gene TRBJ2-3, with D tentatively TRBD2 (6 bases). Germline V CDR1 and CDR2: SEHNR, FQNEAQ (reference sequence). This CDR3 has 15 residues. Trimming took off 5 bases at V and 4 bases at J, with 16 bases between the two ends. CDR3 amino acids: CASSPRERGADTQYF. CDR3 DNA: TGTGCCAGCAGCCCCCGGGAGAGGGGCGCAGATACGCAGTATTTT.

This chain connects TRBV29-1 to TRBJ1-2; the D is unclear. CDR3 size: 10 residues. V shed 5 bases and J shed 8 bases, with 9 bases lying between them. CDR1 is SQVTM, CDR2 ANQGSEA, per germline. The CDR3 nucleotides read TGCAGCGTTACCGAGGGCGGCTACACCTTC. Amino acid sequence: CSVTEGGYTF.

This chain connects TRBV18 to TRBJ2-4, with 8 bases lining up with TRBD2. This CDR3 spans 14 amino acids. V trimming: 5 bases; J trimming: 8 bases; junction bases outside the gene matches: 8. The V gene's germline CDR1 is KGHSH and CDR2 LQKENI. In nucleotides, the CDR3 is TGTGCCAGCTCAACGCGGCGGGAGGAGGACATTCAGTACTTC. Amino acids: CASSTRREEDIQYF.

Worth noting for this clone: Other nucleotide sequences in the sample specify the same CDR3. The chain has TRBV5-1 and TRBJ2-1, with a weak D call TRBD2 (6 bases). The CDR3 is 15 amino acids. V was clipped by 1 base and J by 1 base, with 9 bases between them. Germline V gene lookup returns CDR1 SGHRS and CDR2 YFSETQ. The CDR3 DNA reads TGCGCCAGCAGCTTGACGGGAGAGTCCTACAATGAGCAGTTCTTC. Amino acid sequence: CASSLTGESYNEQFF.

Written as DNA, the CDR3 is TGTGCCAGCAGCCAACGGCGGGCGTGGATAAGACGCACCGGGGAGCTGTTTTTT. Translating gives CASSQRRAWIRRTGELFF. This sequence joins TRBV14 and TRBJ2-2; the D gene is possibly TRBD2 (5 bases). This CDR3 is 18 amino acids long. Trimming stripped 2 bases from V and 4 bases from J, with 20 bases between. From germline, CDR1 is SGHDN and CDR2 FVKESK.

The rearrangement links TRBV7-9 to TRBJ2-5; D might be TRBD2 (5 bases). V dropped 4 bases and J dropped 5 bases, with 26 bases sitting between them. There are 18 residues in the CDR3. The germline V gene has CDR1 SEHNR and CDR2 FQNEAQ (reference sequence). Here the CDR3 reads CASSSTETSTSLWETQYF. The CDR3 nucleotides read TGTGCCAGCAGCTCCACTGAAACGTCAACTAGTCTGTGGGAGACCCAGTACTTC.

The chain couples TRBV6-1 to TRBJ2-6; the D call may be TRBD1 or TRBD2 (6 bases each). V lost 2 bases and J lost 5, with 13 bases in between. Per the germline V gene, CDR1 is MNHNS and CDR2 is SASEGT. The CDR3 has 16 amino acids. The CDR3 nucleotides are TGTGCCAGCAGTGAACGCGCCGGGGGCTGGGCCAACGTCCTGACTTTC. It translates to CASSERAGGWANVLTF.

The chain is built from TRBV5-4 and TRBJ2-3; D may be TRBD2 (5 bases). This CDR3 has 14 amino acids. Trimming removed 0 bases at V and 6 bases at J, with 11 bases between. The germline gives CDR1 SGHNT, CDR2 YYREEE (reference sequence). The CDR3 is CASSLAYRDDTQYF. The CDR3 region has the DNA TGTGCCAGCAGCTTGGCTTACCGGGATGATACGCAGTATTTT.

The CDR3 sequence is CASSAWAQGETEAFF. The CDR3, as DNA: TGTGCCAGCAGCGCGTGGGCGCAGGGAGAGACTGAAGCTTTCTTT. V is TRBV5-4 and J is TRBJ1-1, with D possibly matching TRBD1 (5 bases). Looked up from germline, CDR1 is SGHNT and CDR2 is YYREEE (reference sequence). The CDR3 is 15 amino acids. The V end lost 4 bases, the J end lost 5 bases, and 18 bases lay between the germline ends.

V usage is TRBV5-1 and J usage is TRBJ2-5; 9 nucleotides match TRBD1. After removal of 0 bases from V and 5 bases from J, the junction contained 14 bases not matched to a gene. The CDR3 runs 18 residues. Germline-derived CDR1 and CDR2 are SGHRS and YFSETQ. CDR3 region: CASSLGAPGQGFDETQYF. Here the CDR3 DNA reads TGCGCCAGCAGCTTGGGGGCACCGGGACAGGGTTTCGATGAGACCCAGTACTTC.

The V gene is TRBV6-5, the J gene TRBJ2-5; TRBD1 agrees at 8 bases. The CDR3 totals 13 residues. J was trimmed by 5 bases and V by 7 bases; bases with no gene match: 6. Germline V gene sequence: CDR1 MNHEY, CDR2 SVGAGI. In DNA, the CDR3 is TGTGCCAGCAAGCAGGGGGCATTTGAGACCCAGTACTTC. Translated, it gives CASKQGAFETQYF.

As regards this clone: Other DNA sequences in the same sample also yield this CDR3. CDR3 in DNA: TGTGCCAGCAGTTGGGACAGGGCTAACTATGGCTACACCTTC. Translated, it gives CASSWDRANYGYTF. V is TRBV2 and J is TRBJ1-2; 9 bases map to TRBD1. CDR3 length: 14 amino acids. Trimming removed 5 bases from V and 0 bases from J; junction bases left unmatched: 1. Looked up from germline, CDR1 is SNHLY and CDR2 is FYNNEI.

The chain uses TRBV6-5 and TRBJ2-1; a possible D gene is TRBD2 (6 bases). There are 12 residues in the CDR3. Trimming took off 11 bases at V and 7 bases at J, with 15 bases between the two ends. Germline V gene sequence: CDR1 MNHEY, CDR2 SVGAGI. The CDR3 DNA sequence: TGTGCCCTCGGAGGGCCGGGGAATGAGCAGTTCTTC. Translated, it gives CALGGPGNEQFF.